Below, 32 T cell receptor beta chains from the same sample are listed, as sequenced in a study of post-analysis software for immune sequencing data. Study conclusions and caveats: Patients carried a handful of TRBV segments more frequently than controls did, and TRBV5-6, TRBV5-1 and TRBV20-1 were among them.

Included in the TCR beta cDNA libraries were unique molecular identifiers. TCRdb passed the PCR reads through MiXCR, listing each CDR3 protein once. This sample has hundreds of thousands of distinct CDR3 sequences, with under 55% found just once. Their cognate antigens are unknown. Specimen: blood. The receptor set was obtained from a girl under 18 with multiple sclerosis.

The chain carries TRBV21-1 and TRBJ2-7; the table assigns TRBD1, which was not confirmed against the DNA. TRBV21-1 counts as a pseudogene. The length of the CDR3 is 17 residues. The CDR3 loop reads CASSTKPGTGRDYEQYF. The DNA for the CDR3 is TGTGCCAGCAGCACGAAACCGGGGACAGGGAGGGACTACGAGCAGTACTTC.

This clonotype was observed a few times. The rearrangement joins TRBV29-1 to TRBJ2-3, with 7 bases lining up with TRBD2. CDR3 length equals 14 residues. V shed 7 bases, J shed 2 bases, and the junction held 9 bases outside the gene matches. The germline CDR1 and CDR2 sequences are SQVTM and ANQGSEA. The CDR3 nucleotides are TGCAGCGACGGGGGGTCCCCGCTCACAGATACGCAGTATTTT. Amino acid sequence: CSDGGSPLTDTQYF.

The CDR3 DNA reads TGTGCCAGCAGTTTATATTACAGGGGTAGTTACAATGAGCAGTTCTTC. This sequence encodes CASSLYYRGSYNEQFF. The J gene is TRBJ2-1, the V gene TRBV27; 7 bases align to TRBD1. Per the germline V gene, CDR1 is MNHEY and CDR2 is SMNVEV (reference sequence). J lost 4 bases, V lost 1 base, and 7 bases had no gene match. The CDR3 has 16 amino acids.

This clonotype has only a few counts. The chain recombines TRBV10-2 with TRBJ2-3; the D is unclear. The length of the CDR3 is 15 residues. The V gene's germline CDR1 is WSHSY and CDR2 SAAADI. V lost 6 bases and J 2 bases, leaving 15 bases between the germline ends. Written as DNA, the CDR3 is TGCGCCAGCAGACCCTCCGGGTGGCCCACAGATACGCAGTATTTT. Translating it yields CASRPSGWPTDTQYF.

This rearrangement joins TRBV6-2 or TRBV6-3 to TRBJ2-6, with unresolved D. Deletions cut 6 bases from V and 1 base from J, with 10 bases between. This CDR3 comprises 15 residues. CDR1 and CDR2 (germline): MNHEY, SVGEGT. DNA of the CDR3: TGTGCCAGCAGCAAAGGGAAATCTGGGGCCAACGTCCTGACTTTC. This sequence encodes CASSKGKSGANVLTF.

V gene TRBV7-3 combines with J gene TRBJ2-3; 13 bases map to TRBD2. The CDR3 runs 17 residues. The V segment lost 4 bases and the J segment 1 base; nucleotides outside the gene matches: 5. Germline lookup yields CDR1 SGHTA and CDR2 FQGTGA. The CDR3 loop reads CASSSGTSGIGTDTQYF. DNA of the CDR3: TGTGCCAGCAGCTCAGGGACTAGCGGGATCGGCACAGATACGCAGTATTTT.

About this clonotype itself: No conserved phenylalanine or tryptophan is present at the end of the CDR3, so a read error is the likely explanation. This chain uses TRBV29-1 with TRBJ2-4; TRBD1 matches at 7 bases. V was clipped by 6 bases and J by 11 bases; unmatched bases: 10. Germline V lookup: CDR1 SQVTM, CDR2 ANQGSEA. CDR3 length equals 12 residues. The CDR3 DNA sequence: TGCAGCGTCGTTTGGACAGGTACCCTTCAGTACTGC. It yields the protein CSVVWTGTLQYC.

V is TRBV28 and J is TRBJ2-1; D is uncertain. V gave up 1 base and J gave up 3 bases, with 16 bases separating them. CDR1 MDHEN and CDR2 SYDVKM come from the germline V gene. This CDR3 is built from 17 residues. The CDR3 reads CASSLSAQPDSYNEQFF. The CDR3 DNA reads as TGTGCCAGCAGTTTATCTGCACAGCCCGATAGCTACAATGAGCAGTTCTTC.

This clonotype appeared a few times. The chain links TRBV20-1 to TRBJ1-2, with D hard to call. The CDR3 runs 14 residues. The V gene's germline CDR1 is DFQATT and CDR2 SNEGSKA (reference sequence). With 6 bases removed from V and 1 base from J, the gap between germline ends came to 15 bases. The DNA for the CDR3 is TGCAGTGCCATTTCGATCCAAGTTAACTATGGCTACACCTTC. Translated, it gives CSAISIQVNYGYTF.

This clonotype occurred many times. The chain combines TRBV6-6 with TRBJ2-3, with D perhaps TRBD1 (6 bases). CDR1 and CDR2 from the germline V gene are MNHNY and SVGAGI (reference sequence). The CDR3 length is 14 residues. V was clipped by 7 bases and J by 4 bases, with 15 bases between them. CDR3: CASKRAEGADTQYF. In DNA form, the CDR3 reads TGTGCCAGCAAGAGAGCCGAGGGGGCAGATACGCAGTATTTT.

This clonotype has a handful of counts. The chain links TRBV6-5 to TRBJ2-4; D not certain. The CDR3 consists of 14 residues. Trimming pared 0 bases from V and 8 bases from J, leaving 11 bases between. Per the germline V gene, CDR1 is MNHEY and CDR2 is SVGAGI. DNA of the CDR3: TGTGCCAGCAGTTACTCGTCGAGTGGGGACATTCAGTACTTC. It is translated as CASSYSSSGDIQYF.

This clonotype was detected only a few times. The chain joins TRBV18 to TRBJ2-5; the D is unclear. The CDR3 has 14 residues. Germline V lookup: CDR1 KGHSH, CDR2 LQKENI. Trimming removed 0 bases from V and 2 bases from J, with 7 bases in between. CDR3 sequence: CASSPPSQQETQYF. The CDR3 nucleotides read TGTGCCAGCTCACCACCGTCGCAGCAAGAGACCCAGTACTTC.

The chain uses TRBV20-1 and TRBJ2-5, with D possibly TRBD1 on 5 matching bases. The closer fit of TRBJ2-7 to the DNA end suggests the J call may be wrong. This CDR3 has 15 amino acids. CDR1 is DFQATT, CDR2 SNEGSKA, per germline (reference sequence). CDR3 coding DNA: TGCAGTGCTAGAGATAAGGATAGTGTTCAGGGCGAGCAGTACTTC. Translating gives CSARDKDSVQGEQYF.

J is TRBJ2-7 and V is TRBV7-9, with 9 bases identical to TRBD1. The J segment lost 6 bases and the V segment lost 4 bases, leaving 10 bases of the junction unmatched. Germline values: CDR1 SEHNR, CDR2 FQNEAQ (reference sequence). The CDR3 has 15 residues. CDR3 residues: CASSSGTGSLSEQYF. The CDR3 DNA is TGTGCCAGCAGCTCCGGGACAGGGAGTTTATCCGAGCAGTACTTC.

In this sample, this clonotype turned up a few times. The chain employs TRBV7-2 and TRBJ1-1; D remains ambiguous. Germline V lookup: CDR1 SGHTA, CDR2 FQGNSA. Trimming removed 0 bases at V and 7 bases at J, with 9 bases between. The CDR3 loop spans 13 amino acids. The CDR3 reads CASSLAATIEAFF. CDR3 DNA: TGTGCCAGCAGCTTAGCGGCAACAATTGAAGCTTTCTTT.

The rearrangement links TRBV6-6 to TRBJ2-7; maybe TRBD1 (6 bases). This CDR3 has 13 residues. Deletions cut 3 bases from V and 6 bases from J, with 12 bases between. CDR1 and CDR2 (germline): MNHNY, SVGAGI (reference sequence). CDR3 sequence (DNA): TGTGCCAGCAGTTATGATCGGACAGCCGAGCAGTACTTC. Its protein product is CASSYDRTAEQYF.

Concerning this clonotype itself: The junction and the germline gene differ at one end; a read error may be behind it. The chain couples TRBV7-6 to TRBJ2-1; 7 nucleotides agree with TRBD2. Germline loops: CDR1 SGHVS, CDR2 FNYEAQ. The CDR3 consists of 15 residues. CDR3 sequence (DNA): TGTGCCAACAGCCCACCGCGGGGGACGTACAATGAGCAGTTCTTC. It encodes CANSPPRGTYNEQFF.

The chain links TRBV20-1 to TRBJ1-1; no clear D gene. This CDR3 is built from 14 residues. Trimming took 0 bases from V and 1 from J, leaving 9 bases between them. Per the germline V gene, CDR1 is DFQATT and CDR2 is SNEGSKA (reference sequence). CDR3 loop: CSARDFQTNTEAFF. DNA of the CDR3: TGCAGTGCTAGAGATTTTCAGACGAACACTGAAGCTTTCTTT.

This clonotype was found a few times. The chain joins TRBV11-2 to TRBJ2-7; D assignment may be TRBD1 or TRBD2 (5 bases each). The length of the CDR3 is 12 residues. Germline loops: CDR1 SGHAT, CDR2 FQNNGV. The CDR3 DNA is TGTGCTTCGGGGCATAGCTCCTACGAGCAGTACTTC. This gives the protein CASGHSSYEQYF.

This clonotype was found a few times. The CDR3 DNA sequence: TGTGCCAGCAGCTTAACTAGCGGGAGTCACAATGAGCAGTACTTC. Translated, it gives CASSLTSGSHNEQYF. The rearrangement uses TRBV7-2 and TRBJ2-7; 11 bases fit TRBD2. This CDR3 comprises 15 residues. Germline V gives CDR1 SGHTA, CDR2 FQGNSA. V shed 2 bases, J shed 7 bases, and the junction held 7 bases outside the gene matches.

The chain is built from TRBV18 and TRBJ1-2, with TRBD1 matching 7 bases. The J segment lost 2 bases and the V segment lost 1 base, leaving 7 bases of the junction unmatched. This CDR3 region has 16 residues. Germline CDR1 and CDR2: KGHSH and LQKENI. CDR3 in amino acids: CASSPQGDRRNYGYTF. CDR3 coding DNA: TGTGCCAGCTCACCACAGGGGGACAGAAGAAACTATGGCTACACCTTC.

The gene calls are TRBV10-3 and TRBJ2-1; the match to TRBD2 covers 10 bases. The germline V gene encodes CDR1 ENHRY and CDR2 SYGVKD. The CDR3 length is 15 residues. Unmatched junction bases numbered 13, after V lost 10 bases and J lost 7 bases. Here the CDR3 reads CATRGTSDSLNEQFF. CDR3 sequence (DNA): TGTGCCACCAGAGGGACTAGCGATTCCCTTAATGAGCAGTTCTTC.

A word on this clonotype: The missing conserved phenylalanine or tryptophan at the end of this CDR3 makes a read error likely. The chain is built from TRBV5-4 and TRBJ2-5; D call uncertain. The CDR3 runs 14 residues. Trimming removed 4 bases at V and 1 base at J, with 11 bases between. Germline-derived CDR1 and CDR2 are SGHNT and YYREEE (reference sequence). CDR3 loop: CASSQSSLQETQYL. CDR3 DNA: TGTGCCAGCAGCCAGTCTTCCCTCCAAGAGACCCAGTACCTC.

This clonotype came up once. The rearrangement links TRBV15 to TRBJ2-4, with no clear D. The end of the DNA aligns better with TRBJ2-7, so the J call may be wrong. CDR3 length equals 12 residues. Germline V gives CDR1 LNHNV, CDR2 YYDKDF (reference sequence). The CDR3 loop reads CATSIYFGEQYF. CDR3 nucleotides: TGTGCCACCAGCATTTACTTCGGCGAGCAGTACTTC.

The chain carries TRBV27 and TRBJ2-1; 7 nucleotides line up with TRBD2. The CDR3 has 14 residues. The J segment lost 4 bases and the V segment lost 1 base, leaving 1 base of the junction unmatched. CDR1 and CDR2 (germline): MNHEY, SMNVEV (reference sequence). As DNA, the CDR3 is TGTGCCAGCAGTTTATGGGAGGGTTACAATGAGCAGTTCTTC. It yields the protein CASSLWEGYNEQFF.

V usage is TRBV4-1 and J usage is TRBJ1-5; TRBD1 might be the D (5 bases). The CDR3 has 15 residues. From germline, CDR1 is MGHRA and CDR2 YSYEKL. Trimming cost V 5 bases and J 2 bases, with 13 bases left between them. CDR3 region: CASSSWDGGNQPQHF. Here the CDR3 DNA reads TGCGCCAGCAGCTCTTGGGACGGGGGCAATCAGCCCCAGCATTTT.

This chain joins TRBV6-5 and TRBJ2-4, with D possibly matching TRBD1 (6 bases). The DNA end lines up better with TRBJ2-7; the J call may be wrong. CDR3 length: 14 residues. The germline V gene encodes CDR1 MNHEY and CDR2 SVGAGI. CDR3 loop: CASSYTGHSYEQYF. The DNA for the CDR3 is TGTGCCAGCAGTTACACGGGACACTCCTACGAGCAGTACTTC.

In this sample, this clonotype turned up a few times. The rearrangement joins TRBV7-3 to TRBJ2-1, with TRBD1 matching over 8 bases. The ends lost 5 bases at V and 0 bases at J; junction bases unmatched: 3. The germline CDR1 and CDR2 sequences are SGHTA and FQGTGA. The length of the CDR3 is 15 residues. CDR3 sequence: CASSTDRASYNEQFF. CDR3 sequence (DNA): TGTGCCAGCAGCACGGACAGGGCCTCCTACAATGAGCAGTTCTTC.

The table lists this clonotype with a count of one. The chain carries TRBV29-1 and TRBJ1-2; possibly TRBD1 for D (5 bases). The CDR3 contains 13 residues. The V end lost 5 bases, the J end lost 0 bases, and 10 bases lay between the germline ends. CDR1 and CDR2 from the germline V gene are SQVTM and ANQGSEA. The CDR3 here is CSVQGTANYGYTF. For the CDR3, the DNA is TGCAGCGTTCAAGGGACCGCTAACTATGGCTACACCTTC.

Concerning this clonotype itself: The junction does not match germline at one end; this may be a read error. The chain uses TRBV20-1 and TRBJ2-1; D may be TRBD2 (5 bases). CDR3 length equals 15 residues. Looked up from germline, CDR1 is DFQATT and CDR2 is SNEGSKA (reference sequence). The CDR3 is CSAGDGRVSYNEQFF. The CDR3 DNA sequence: TGCAGTGCTGGAGATGGGCGGGTATCCTACAATGAGCAGTTCTTC.

This CDR3 is CSARDYRDRGSYNEQFF. CDR3 bases: TGCAGTGCTAGAGATTACCGAGACAGGGGGTCCTACAATGAGCAGTTCTTC. The chain has TRBV20-1 and TRBJ2-1; 9 nucleotides match TRBD1. The CDR3 consists of 17 residues. The germline gives CDR1 DFQATT, CDR2 SNEGSKA (reference sequence). The V segment lost 0 bases and the J segment 1 base; nucleotides outside the gene matches: 7.

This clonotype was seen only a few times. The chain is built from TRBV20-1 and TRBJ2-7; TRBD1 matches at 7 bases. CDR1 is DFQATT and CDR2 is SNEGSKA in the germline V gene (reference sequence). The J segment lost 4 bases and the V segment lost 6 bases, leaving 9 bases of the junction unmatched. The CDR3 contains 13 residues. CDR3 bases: TGCAGTGCGCCCGCAGGGGGTCTTTACGAGCAGTACTTC. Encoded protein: CSAPAGGLYEQYF.